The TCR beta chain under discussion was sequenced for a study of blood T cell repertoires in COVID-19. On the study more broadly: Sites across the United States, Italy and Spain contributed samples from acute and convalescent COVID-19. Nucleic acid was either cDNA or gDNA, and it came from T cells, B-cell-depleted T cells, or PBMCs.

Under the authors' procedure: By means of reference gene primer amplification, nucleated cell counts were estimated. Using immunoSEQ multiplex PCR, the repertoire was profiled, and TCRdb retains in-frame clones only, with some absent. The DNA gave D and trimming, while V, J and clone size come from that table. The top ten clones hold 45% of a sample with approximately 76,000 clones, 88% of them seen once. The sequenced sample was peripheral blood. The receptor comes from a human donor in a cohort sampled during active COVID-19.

CDR3 in amino acids: CASSSEGAGRETQYF. The CDR3 DNA is TGTGCCAGCAGTTCGGAGGGGGCAGGGCGGGAGACCCAGTACTTC. V is TRBV6-2 or TRBV6-3 and J is TRBJ2-5; TRBD1 might be the D (7 bases). Trimming removed 4 bases from V and 5 bases from J, with 17 bases in between. Germline V gene data show CDR1 as MNHEY and CDR2 as SVGEGT. This CDR3 spans 15 amino acids.